These T cell receptor beta chains were read from a single sample in a study of breast tumors, draining lymph nodes, adjacent tissues. One entry per CDR3 protein, called by TCRdb with MiXCR from the multiplex PCR reads. The repertoire consists of under 300,000 distinct CDR3 sequences, with less than 40% occurring once and the leading ten covering approximately 3.3%. Sequencing input: axillary lymph node tissue. These TCRs come from a female donor with breast cancer. Some clones in this sample may be carry-over from other donors' samples. Each CDR3 is given with its conserved first and last residue. D genes are given only for firm matches.

v_call	j_call	d_call	cdr3_aa
TRBV5-8	TRBJ2-3	TRBD2	CASSLGPGLAGTDTQYF
TRBV12-5	TRBJ1-1	NA	CASGPGQIEAFF
TRBV18	TRBJ2-5	NA	CASSPTKTQQETQYF
TRBV5-1	TRBJ2-2	NA	CASSLSGGNTGELFF
TRBV20-1	TRBJ1-2	TRBD1	CSAGTPGQGGIGYTF
TRBV18	TRBJ2-7	NA	CASSPGRGSEQYF
TRBV28	TRBJ1-4	TRBD1	CASSSDRGRGEKLFF
TRBV20-1	TRBJ2-1	NA	CSASAGPGPRAGYNEQFF
TRBV6-6	TRBJ2-7	NA	CASSYRRAGTTSSYEQYF
TRBV3-1	TRBJ2-1	NA	CASSHTSNYNEQFF
TRBV4-2	TRBJ2-2	TRBD2	CASSLTGTRGGGELFF
TRBV10-2	TRBJ1-2	NA	CASSDRRYGYTF
TRBV20-1	TRBJ2-1	NA	CSLPNRGQSSYNEQFF
TRBV10-3	TRBJ1-1	TRBD1	CAISETMTGLSEAFF
TRBV20-1	TRBJ2-1	NA	CSGVYNEQFF
TRBV6-6	TRBJ1-5	NA	CASSPGQGAGQPQHF